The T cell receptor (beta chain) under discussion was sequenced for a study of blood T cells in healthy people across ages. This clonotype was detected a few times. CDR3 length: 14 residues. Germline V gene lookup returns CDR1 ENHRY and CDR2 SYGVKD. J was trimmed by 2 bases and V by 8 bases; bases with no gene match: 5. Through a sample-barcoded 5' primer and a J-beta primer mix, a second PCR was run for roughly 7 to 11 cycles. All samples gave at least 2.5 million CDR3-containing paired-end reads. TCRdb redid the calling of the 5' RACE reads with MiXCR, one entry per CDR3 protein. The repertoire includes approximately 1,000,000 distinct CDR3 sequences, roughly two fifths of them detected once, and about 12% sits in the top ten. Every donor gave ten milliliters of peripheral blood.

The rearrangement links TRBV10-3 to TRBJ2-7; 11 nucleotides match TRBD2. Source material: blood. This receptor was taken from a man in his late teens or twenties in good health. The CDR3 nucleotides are TGTGCCATCGGGCTAGCGGGGGGCCCCTACGAGCAGTACTTC. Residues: CAIGLAGGPYEQYF.